This entry is about one T cell receptor (beta chain). The entry originates in a study of blood T cell repertoires in COVID-19. Study overall: The analysed material was cDNA or gDNA that came from T cells, B-cell-depleted T cells, or PBMCs.

Those enrolled in Seattle joined during active infection and were followed longitudinally afterward. As processed by the authors: By means of reference gene primer amplification, nucleated cell counts were estimated. Only in-frame clones appear in the TCRdb table, and some are missing; sequencing was by immunoSEQ multiplex PCR. V, J and clone size are those of that table, while D and trimming were read from the DNA. This repertoire shows roughly 200,000 clones, around 83% found once; its top ten account for 8% to 10%. There are 13 residues in the CDR3. V lost 4 bases and J 5 bases, leaving 12 bases between the germline ends. Germline CDR1 reads SGDLS; CDR2 reads YYNGEE.

The TCR comes from a woman of 80 years or more with COVID-19, enrolled during active disease. Sequencing used peripheral blood. This chain connects TRBV9 to TRBJ2-5; D unclear. The CDR3 DNA sequence: TGTGCCAGCAGCCCCCCCCCTGCGGAGACCCAGTACTTC. Encoded protein: CASSPPPAETQYF.